Listed below are T cell receptor beta chains from one sample, sequenced in a study of immune heterogeneity within non-small cell lung tumors. TCRdb processed the multiplex PCR reads anew with MiXCR; each CDR3 protein has one entry. This repertoire shows tens of thousands of distinct CDR3 sequences, about 30% found once; its top ten account for around 3.8%. The sample was lung tumor tissue. These receptor sequences come from a middle-aged man with non-small cell lung cancer. Both conserved end residues are part of each CDR3.

cdr3_aa,v_call,j_call,cdr3_length
CASSLSPGDGYTF,TRBV7-2,TRBJ1-2,13
CASSFSRDRGSEQYF,TRBV7-2,TRBJ2-7,15
CASSFLLGEGTYGYTF,TRBV5-6,TRBJ1-2,16
CASSPLNGNEQFF,TRBV5-1,TRBJ2-1,13
CASKRQDAHNEQFF,TRBV6-1,TRBJ2-1,14
CASSPGPSGRNMNTEAFF,TRBV12-3/TRBV12-4,TRBJ1-1,18
CSAWDRSFYNEQFF,TRBV20-1,TRBJ2-1,14
CASSATGTSNQPQHF,TRBV6-1,TRBJ1-5,15
CASSRQGQGYTF,TRBV5-4,TRBJ1-2,12
CASSLDRGGYEQYF,TRBV5-1,TRBJ2-7,14
CASSPPGSYNEQFF,TRBV18,TRBJ2-1,14
CASSLWAFETDNGEKLFF,TRBV28,TRBJ1-4,18